The rows below give T cell receptor beta chains drawn from one sample of a study of CD8 T cells in ankylosing spondylitis. TCRdb independently ran MiXCR on the 5' RACE reads; one entry per CDR3 protein. This table has more than 150,000 distinct CDR3 sequences, 15% to 20% appearing once. Sequenced material: blood, either unsorted or a sorted T cell fraction (not recorded which). These receptors were obtained from a male donor aged 5-29 years with ankylosing spondylitis or in good health (not recorded which). CDR3s leave out the opening cysteine and the closing phenylalanine or tryptophan. The order of the fields is J gene, V gene, CDR3 protein.

>TRBJ2-1|TRBV20-1
SATTTSRGEQF
>TRBJ2-1|TRBV20-1
SASYNEQF
>TRBJ2-2|TRBV23-1
ASSLTYGELF
>TRBJ2-3|TRBV5-1
ASSLLPPGPYTDTQY
>TRBJ2-5|TRBV20-1
SAGDPTSSQETQY
>TRBJ1-4|TRBV30
AWSVRSSPGHEKLF
>TRBJ2-3|TRBV7-6
ASSSLKRDTDTQY
>TRBJ2-5|TRBV12-3/TRBV12-4
ASRPGGGYETQY
>TRBJ2-5|TRBV29-1
SSDRGETQY
>TRBJ2-2|TRBV6-1
ASAELAGIGELF
>TRBJ2-1|TRBV27
ASSTGTSGINEQF
>TRBJ2-1|TRBV12-3/TRBV12-4
ASSRASGGGWQF
>TRBJ2-7|TRBV12-3/TRBV12-4
ASSWQDRGSEQY
>TRBJ1-2|TRBV7-8
ASSTGTGTGRGYT
>TRBJ2-1|TRBV27
ASTPLAGGSDEQF
>TRBJ1-5|TRBV4-3
ASSQDVLGNQPQH
>TRBJ1-1|TRBV4-3
ASSIGTSAF
>TRBJ2-5|TRBV9
ASSGGGTLQETQY
>TRBJ1-1|TRBV12-5
ASGPQMNTEAF
>TRBJ2-5|TRBV10-2
ASREETQY
>TRBJ2-1|TRBV12-5
ASGLASAGVNEQF
>TRBJ2-7|TRBV27
ASSFGLSSYEQY
>TRBJ2-5|TRBV11-2
ASTHDGRYQETQY
>TRBJ1-2|TRBV30
AWSGTLGGLGYT
>TRBJ2-3|TRBV7-2
ASSLGISGTDTQY
>TRBJ1-2|TRBV30
AWREIGYT
>TRBJ2-7|TRBV28
ASSRQGPSSYEQY
>TRBJ2-5|TRBV6-6
ASSLSGFQETQY
>TRBJ1-4|TRBV5-5
ASSLTTGTGKEEKLF
>TRBJ2-5|TRBV7-8
ASSPTEGSLSYQETQY
>TRBJ1-2|TRBV24-1
ATSDQGTGFFGGYT
>TRBJ2-1|TRBV29-1
SVEDLAGVGEQF
>TRBJ2-1|TRBV10-3
AISESGLANEQF
>TRBJ1-5|TRBV5-6
ASSFSPDRDQPQH
>TRBJ2-1|TRBV30
AWSVQGLAENEQF
>TRBJ2-7|TRBV29-1
SAGGGSGTYEQY
>TRBJ2-3|TRBV4-1
ASSQEPGITQY
>TRBJ1-6|TRBV4-3
ASSQGNNSPLH
>TRBJ2-1|TRBV6-5
ASSLPGEQF
>TRBJ2-1|TRBV10-3
ATLTGTGTNEQF
>TRBJ2-6|TRBV6-5
ASSYLPRGANVLT
>TRBJ2-3|TRBV27
ASTQEAATDTQY
>TRBJ2-1|TRBV19
ASGRQGSHNEQF
>TRBJ2-7|TRBV24-1
ATSDPRDRVNEQY
>TRBJ2-5|TRBV12-3/TRBV12-4
ASSSRLAPETQY
>TRBJ1-2|TRBV28
ASNPGPVVVGYT
>TRBJ2-6|TRBV10-3
AISRQGGRDVLT
>TRBJ1-2|TRBV20-1
SAPGWEGYGYT
>TRBJ2-3|TRBV18
ASSPARGQGVLTDTQY
>TRBJ2-3|TRBV19
ASSPLQGTDTQY
>TRBJ2-1|TRBV20-1
SASGLAYNEQF
>TRBJ2-7|TRBV7-2
ASSPLGQGYEQY
>TRBJ1-1|TRBV11-2
ASSLGEGTEAF
>TRBJ1-2|TRBV20-1
SAPKGWDGYT
>TRBJ2-3|TRBV15
ATSRDGGSTDTQY
>TRBJ2-2|TRBV7-9
ASSFTGRLEPTGELF